The 8 T cell receptor beta chains reported below all come from one sample, sequenced in a study of blood T cell repertoires in COVID-19. Using immunoSEQ multiplex PCR, the repertoire was profiled, and TCRdb retains in-frame clones only, with some absent. This table has about 160,000 clones, 70% to 85% appearing once. The sequencing input was peripheral blood. These TCRs come from a woman of 80 years or more with acute or convalescent COVID-19.

The V gene is TRBV5-1, the J gene TRBJ2-7; TRBD1 matches at 8 bases. The CDR3 contains 14 residues. Germline trimming cut 4 bases from V and 5 bases from J; bases unmatched to any gene: 8. Germline V gene sequence: CDR1 SGHRS, CDR2 YFSETQ. CDR3 sequence: CASSMDREVDEQYF. DNA of the CDR3: TGCGCCAGCAGCATGGACAGGGAAGTGGACGAGCAGTACTTC.

V and J are TRBV19 and TRBJ1-5, with 7 bases that match TRBD1. Germline V gene data show CDR1 as LNHDA and CDR2 as SQIVND (reference sequence). V gave up 6 bases and J gave up 4 bases; unmatched junction bases: 6. There are 14 residues in the CDR3. The CDR3 DNA follows: TGTGCCAGTAGAATCCCGGGACAGAATCAGCCCCAGCATTTT. It yields the protein CASRIPGQNQPQHF.

The V call is TRBV6-5, the J call TRBJ2-7; no clear D gene. CDR1 MNHEY and CDR2 SVGAGI come from the germline V gene. This CDR3 has 15 residues. Trimming left V 5 bases short and J 3 bases short, with 17 bases between. In nucleotides, the CDR3 is TGTGCCAGCAGTCCTGACGGAACGGGTATCTACGAGCAGTACTTC. It translates to CASSPDGTGIYEQYF.

This clone was detected only a few times. In the same sample, other DNA sequences code for this CDR3. This chain links TRBV5-1 with TRBJ1-2; no definite D call. Trimming took 0 bases from V and 6 from J, leaving 6 bases between them. The CDR3 consists of 12 residues. Germline values: CDR1 SGHRS, CDR2 YFSETQ. The CDR3, as DNA: TGCGCCAGCAGCTTGGATGCAGATGGCTACACCTTC. This encodes CASSLDADGYTF.

The chain recombines TRBV28 with TRBJ1-2; D might be TRBD1 (6 bases). CDR1 is MDHEN and CDR2 is SYDVKM in the germline V gene. The CDR3 has 13 amino acids. V was cut by 9 bases and J by 3 bases, with 14 bases left in between. The CDR3: CASTTGKHYGYTF. In DNA form, the CDR3 reads TGTGCCAGTACCACAGGGAAACACTATGGCTACACCTTC.

The chain has TRBV7-7 and TRBJ2-7; 14 bases agree with TRBD2. Germline loops: CDR1 SSHAT, CDR2 FNYEAQ (reference sequence). CDR3 length equals 16 residues. The V and J ends lost 1 base and 3 bases, in that order; junction bases with no gene match: 2. CDR3 in DNA: TGTGCCAGCAGCTTAGGTGGGACTAGCGGGAGCTACGAGCAGTACTTC. It yields the protein CASSLGGTSGSYEQYF.

The gene calls are TRBV27 and TRBJ1-5; D might be TRBD1 (5 bases). Per the germline V gene, CDR1 is MNHEY and CDR2 is SMNVEV (reference sequence). V was clipped by 1 base and J by 4 bases, with 11 bases between them. The CDR3 contains 15 residues. For the CDR3, the DNA is TGTGCCAGCAGTTTATTGGGGCTTGCTAATCAGCCCCAGCATTTT. The encoded protein is CASSLLGLANQPQHF.

The rearrangement links TRBV10-2 to TRBJ2-7, with D perhaps TRBD1 (7 bases). The CDR3 has 15 residues. V lost 8 bases and J lost 2, with 19 bases in between. Germline V gene lookup returns CDR1 WSHSY and CDR2 SAAADI. The CDR3 reads CASYKGPGGTYEQYF. As DNA, the CDR3 is TGCGCCAGCTATAAGGGTCCAGGGGGGACCTACGAGCAGTACTTC.